This T cell receptor beta chain was profiled in a study of T-cell reconstitution after alpha-beta-depleted transplantation in children. Points from the study as a whole: The origin of high day-60 TCRbeta diversity in some patients lay in surviving recipient T cells and thymic progenitors. Counts and diversity of T cells one year after transplant came mostly from newly produced T cells.

Note on this clonotype: No antigen is known for it.

Unique molecular identifiers were used to barcode this TCRbeta library. MiXCR, run by TCRdb on the PCR reads, gives a single entry per CDR3 protein. This table holds roughly 490,000 distinct CDR3 sequences, 10% to 12% found once. Germline values: CDR1 LNHNV, CDR2 YYDKDF (reference sequence). The ends lost 3 bases at V and 5 bases at J; junction bases unmatched: 5. CDR3 length: 14 residues. The source is a female patient aged 2-15 years who had a stem cell transplant for aplastic anemia, so the T cells may come from the graft donor. The gene calls are TRBV15 and TRBJ2-7; 9 bases line up with TRBD1. This specimen was PBMCs, mostly from graft donor cells, taken 180 days after TCRalphabeta/CD19-depleted stem cell transplant. CDR3 sequence: CATSSGTGLNEQYV. The DNA for the CDR3 is TGTGCCACCAGCAGCGGGACAGGGCTCAACGAGCAGTACGTC.